This T cell receptor beta chain comes out of a study of cytotoxic CD8 clonotypes in ibrutinib-treated CLL. About the study: Responses: some 25 partial, 2 complete; after median roughly 5.5 years, around 14 stayed remitted, around twelve progressed. Overall study results and limits: Elevated clonality accompanied ibrutinib response, with a return toward baseline values at progression. Against age-matched healthy donors, baseline clonality ran higher and tracked circulating CD8+ T-cell counts.

Generated by immunoSEQ multiplex PCR, the TCRdb table keeps only in-frame clones and is missing some. This sample carries about 21,000 clones, approximately 69% of them seen once, and the ten largest clones take roughly 25%. Remarks on this clone: The antigen is unknown.

Trimming cost V 5 bases and J 7 bases; bases outside gene matches: 5. Germline CDR1 MNHEY, CDR2 SVGAGI. This CDR3 spans 13 amino acids. This receptor was obtained from a human donor with chronic lymphocytic leukemia. The rearrangement links TRBV6-5 to TRBJ2-5; 9 bases map to TRBD1. The source was PBMCs, collected before ibrutinib treatment. CDR3 loop: CASSRQGVGTQYF. The CDR3 DNA sequence: TGTGCCAGCAGTCGACAGGGGGTTGGGACCCAGTACTTC.